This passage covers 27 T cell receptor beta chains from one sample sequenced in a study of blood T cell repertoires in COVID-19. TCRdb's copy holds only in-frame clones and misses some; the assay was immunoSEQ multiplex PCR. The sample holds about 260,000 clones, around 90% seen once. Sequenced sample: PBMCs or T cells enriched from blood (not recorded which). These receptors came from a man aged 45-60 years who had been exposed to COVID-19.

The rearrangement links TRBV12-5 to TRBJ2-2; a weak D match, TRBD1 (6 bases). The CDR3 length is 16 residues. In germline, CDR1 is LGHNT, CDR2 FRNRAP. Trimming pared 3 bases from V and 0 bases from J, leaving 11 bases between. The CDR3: CASGFKGGANTGELFF. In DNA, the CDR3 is TGTGCTAGTGGTTTCAAAGGGGGAGCGAACACCGGGGAGCTGTTTTTT.

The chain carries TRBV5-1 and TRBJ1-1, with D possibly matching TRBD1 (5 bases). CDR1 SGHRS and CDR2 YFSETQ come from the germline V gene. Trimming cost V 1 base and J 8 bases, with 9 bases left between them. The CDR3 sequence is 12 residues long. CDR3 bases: TGCGCCAGCAGCTTGTCAGGGCCCGAAGCTTTCTTT. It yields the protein CASSLSGPEAFF. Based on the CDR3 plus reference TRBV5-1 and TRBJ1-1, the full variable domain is KAGVTQTPRYLIKTRGQQVTLSCSPISGHRSVSWYQQTPGQGLQFLFEYFSETQRNKGNFPGRFSGRQFSNSRSEMNVSTLELGDSALYLCASSLSGPEAFFGQGTRLTVV.

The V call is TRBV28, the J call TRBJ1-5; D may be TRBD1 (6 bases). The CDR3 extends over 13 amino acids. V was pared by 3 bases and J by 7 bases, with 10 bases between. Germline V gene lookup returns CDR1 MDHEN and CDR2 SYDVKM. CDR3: CASSFLQGQPQHF. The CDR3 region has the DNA TGTGCCAGCAGTTTTCTGCAGGGGCAGCCCCAGCATTTT.

The chain's CDR3 is CLAAPSEAFF. CDR3 sequence (DNA): TGTCTAGCGGCACCCTCAGAAGCTTTCTTT. This chain uses TRBV7-9 with TRBJ1-1; no clear D gene. The CDR3 is made up of 10 amino acids. Germline V gene data show CDR1 as SEHNR and CDR2 as FQNEAQ (reference sequence).

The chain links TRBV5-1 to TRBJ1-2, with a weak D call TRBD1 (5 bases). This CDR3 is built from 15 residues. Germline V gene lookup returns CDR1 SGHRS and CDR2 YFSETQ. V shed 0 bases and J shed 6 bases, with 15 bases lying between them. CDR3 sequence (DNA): TGCGCCAGCAGCTTGGATCAGGGAAAGAGCCATGGCTACACCTTC. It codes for CASSLDQGKSHGYTF.

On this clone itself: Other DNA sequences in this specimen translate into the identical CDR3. CDR3 in DNA: TGTGCCAGCTCACGAGACAGACAAGAGACCCAGTACTTC. The encoded protein is CASSRDRQETQYF. The chain carries TRBV18 and TRBJ2-5; TRBD1 is a possible D gene (5 bases). The V end was cut by 4 bases, the J end by 2 bases, with 8 bases between. Germline loops: CDR1 KGHSH, CDR2 LQKENI. This CDR3 contains 13 residues.

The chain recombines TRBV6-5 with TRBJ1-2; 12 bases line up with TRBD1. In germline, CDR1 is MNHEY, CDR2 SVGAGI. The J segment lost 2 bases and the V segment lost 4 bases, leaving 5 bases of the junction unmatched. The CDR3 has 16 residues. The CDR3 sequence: CASSSRDRGRNYGYTF. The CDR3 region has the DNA TGTGCCAGCAGTTCTCGGGACAGGGGGCGGAACTATGGCTACACCTTC.

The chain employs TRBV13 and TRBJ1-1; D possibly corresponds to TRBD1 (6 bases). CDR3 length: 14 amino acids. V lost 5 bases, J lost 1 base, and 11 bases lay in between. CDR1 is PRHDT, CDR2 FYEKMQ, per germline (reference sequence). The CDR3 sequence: CASSPTQGNTEAFF. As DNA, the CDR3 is TGTGCCAGCAGCCCCACACAGGGGAACACTGAAGCTTTCTTT.

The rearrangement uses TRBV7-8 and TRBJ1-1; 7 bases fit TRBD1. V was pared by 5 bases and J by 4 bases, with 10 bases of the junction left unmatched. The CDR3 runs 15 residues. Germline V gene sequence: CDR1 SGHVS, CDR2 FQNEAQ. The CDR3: CASSLTGEQGTEAFF. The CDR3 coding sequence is TGTGCCAGCAGCCTTACAGGGGAGCAGGGCACTGAAGCTTTCTTT. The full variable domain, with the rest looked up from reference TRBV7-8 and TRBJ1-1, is GAGVSQSPRYKVAKRGQDVALRCDPISGHVSLFWYQQALGQGPEFLTYFQNEAQLDKSGLPSDRFFAERPEGSVSTLKIQRTQQEDSAVYLCASSLTGEQGTEAFFGQGTRLTVV.

The CDR3 protein is CSVERTGYYGYTF. CDR3 coding DNA: TGCAGCGTTGAAAGGACAGGGTACTATGGCTACACCTTC. The chain joins TRBV29-1 to TRBJ1-2; 8 positions agree with TRBD1. The V gene end was trimmed by 2 bases and the J gene end by 3 bases; junction bases not matched to a gene: 2. The length of the CDR3 is 13 residues. Germline CDR1 SQVTM, CDR2 ANQGSEA.

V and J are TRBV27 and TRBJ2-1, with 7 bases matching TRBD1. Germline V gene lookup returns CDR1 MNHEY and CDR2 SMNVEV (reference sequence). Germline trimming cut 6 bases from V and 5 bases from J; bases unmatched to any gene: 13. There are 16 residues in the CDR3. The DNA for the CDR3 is TGTGCCAGCAGCCCATACCCACAGGGGAACCACAATGAGCAGTTCTTC. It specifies CASSPYPQGNHNEQFF.

DNA for the CDR3: TGTGCCAGCTCACCAGGGCAGGGCTCTACCGGGGAGCTGTTTTTT. It is translated as CASSPGQGSTGELFF. This chain connects TRBV18 to TRBJ2-2; possible D gene TRBD1, 5 bases. V was cut by 2 bases and J by 5 bases, with 12 bases left in between. The CDR3 runs 15 residues. Germline assignment: CDR1 KGHSH and CDR2 LQKENI.

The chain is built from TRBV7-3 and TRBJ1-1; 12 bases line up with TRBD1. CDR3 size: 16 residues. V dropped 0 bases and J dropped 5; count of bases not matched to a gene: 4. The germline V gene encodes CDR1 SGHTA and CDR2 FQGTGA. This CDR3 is CASSLTGDRGRTEAFF. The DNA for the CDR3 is TGTGCCAGCAGCTTAACAGGGGACAGGGGGCGTACTGAAGCTTTCTTT.

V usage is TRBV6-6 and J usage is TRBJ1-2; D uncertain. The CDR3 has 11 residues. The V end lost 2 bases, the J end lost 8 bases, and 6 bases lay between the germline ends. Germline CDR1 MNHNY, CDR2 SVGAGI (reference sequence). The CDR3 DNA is TGTGCCAGCAGTTACCCCCCAGGCTACACCTTC. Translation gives CASSYPPGYTF.

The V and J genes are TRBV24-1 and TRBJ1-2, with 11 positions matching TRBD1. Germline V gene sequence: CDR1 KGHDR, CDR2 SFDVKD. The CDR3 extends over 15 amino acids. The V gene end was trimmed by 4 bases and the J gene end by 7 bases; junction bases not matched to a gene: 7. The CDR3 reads CATSDPRTGGIGYTF. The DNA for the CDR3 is TGTGCCACCAGTGACCCGCGGACAGGGGGCATTGGCTACACCTTC.

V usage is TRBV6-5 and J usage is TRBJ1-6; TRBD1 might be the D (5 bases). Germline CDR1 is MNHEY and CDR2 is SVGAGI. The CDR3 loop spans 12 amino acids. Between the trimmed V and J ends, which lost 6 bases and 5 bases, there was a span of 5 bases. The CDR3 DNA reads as TGTGCCAGCAGGGACAATAATTCACCCCTCCACTTT. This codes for CASRDNNSPLHF.

Written as DNA, the CDR3 is TGTGCCTGGAGTAAACAGGGCTACGAGCAGTACTTC. Translation gives CAWSKQGYEQYF. The chain is built from TRBV30 and TRBJ2-7, with D possibly matching TRBD1 (6 bases). Trimming pared 2 bases from V and 3 bases from J, leaving 8 bases between. Germline CDR1 and CDR2: GTSNPN and SVGIG (reference sequence). The CDR3 is 12 residues long.

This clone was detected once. The CDR3 DNA sequence: TGTGCCAGCACCAGGGGGCTTCAGCCCCAGCATTTT. This encodes CASTRGLQPQHF. The V call is TRBV6-5, the J call TRBJ1-5; TRBD1 aligns across 8 bases. This CDR3 region has 12 residues. J lost 6 bases, V lost 7 bases, and 2 bases had no gene match. Germline CDR1 and CDR2: MNHEY and SVGAGI.

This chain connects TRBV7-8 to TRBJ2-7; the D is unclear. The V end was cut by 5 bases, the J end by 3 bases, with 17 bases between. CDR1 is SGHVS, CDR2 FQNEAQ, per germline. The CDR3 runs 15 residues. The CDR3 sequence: CASSPIPGSNYEQYV. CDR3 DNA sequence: TGTGCCAGCAGCCCGATTCCAGGATCGAACTACGAGCAGTACGTC.

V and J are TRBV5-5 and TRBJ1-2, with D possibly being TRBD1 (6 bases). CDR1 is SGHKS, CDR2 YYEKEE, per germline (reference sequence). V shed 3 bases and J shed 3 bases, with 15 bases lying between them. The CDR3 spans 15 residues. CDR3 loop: CASSWSLDSHYGYTF. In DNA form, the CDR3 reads TGTGCCAGCAGCTGGAGCCTGGACAGTCACTATGGCTACACCTTC.

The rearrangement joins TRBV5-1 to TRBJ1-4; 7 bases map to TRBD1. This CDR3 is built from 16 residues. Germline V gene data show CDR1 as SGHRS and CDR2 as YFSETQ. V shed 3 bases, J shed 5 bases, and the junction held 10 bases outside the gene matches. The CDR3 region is CASSSNRDRGNEKLFF. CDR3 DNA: TGCGCCAGCAGCTCCAATCGGGACAGAGGAAATGAAAAACTGTTTTTT.

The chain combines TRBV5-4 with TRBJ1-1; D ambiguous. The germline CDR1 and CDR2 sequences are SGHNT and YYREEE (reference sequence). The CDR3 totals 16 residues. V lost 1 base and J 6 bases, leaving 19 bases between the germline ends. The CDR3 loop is CASSLRRVENNAEAFF. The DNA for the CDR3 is TGTGCCAGCAGCTTGAGGAGGGTAGAAAATAACGCTGAAGCTTTCTTT.

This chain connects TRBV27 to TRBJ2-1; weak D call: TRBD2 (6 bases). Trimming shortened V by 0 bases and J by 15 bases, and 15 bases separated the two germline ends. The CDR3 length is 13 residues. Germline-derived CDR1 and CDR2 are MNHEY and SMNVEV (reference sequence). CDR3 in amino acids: CASSLSGLPRMFF. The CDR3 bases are TGTGCCAGCAGTTTATCGGGACTCCCAAGGATGTTCTTC.

CDR3 in DNA: TGTGCCAGCAGTTTATCTGGACTTCAAGACGAGCAGTACGTC. Its protein product is CASSLSGLQDEQYV. This sequence joins TRBV28 and TRBJ2-7, with D possibly matching TRBD2 (5 bases). V lost 1 base and J lost 5, with 12 bases in between. Per the germline V gene, CDR1 is MDHEN and CDR2 is SYDVKM. This CDR3 is built from 14 residues.

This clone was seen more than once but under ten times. The CDR3 DNA reads as TGTGCCAGCTCACCATGGGGCGGTCCAACCGGGGAGCTGTTTTTT. This codes for CASSPWGGPTGELFF. The chain employs TRBV18 and TRBJ2-2; perhaps TRBD1 as D (5 bases). The germline V gene has CDR1 KGHSH and CDR2 LQKENI. Trimming pared 2 bases from V and 5 bases from J, leaving 12 bases between. The CDR3 loop spans 15 amino acids.

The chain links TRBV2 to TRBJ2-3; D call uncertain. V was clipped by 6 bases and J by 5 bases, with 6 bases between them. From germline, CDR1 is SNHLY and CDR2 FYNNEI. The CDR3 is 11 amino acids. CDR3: CASRAGDTQYF. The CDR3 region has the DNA TGTGCCAGCAGGGCTGGAGATACGCAGTATTTT.

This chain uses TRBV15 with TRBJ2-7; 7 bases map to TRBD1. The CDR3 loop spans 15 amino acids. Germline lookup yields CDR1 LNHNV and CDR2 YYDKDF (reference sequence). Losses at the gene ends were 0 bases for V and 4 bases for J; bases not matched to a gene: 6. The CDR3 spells CATSRDRTGFYEQYV. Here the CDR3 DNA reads TGTGCCACCAGCAGAGATAGGACAGGCTTTTACGAGCAGTACGTC.